The rows below give T cell receptor beta chains drawn from one sample of a study of cytomegalovirus exposure and HLA in healthy donors. Using immunoSEQ multiplex PCR, the repertoire was profiled, and TCRdb retains in-frame clones only, with some absent. The sample table includes about 140,000 clones. The sample was PBMCs. All receptors derive from a woman aged 18-29 years in good health and CMV-seronegative. The CDR3 runs from the conserved cysteine through the conserved F or W. The D gene is left open where the match is weak.

TRBJ2-3 TRBD1 TRBV29-1 CSASDRGTDTQYF TGCAGCGCTTCGGACAGGGGGACAGATACGCAGTATTTT
TRBJ2-6 - TRBV6-5 CASSSTSNVLTF TGTGCCAGCAGCTCGACTTCTAACGTCCTGACTTTC
TRBJ2-2 TRBD1 TRBV7-3 CASSRQGRDTGELFF TGTGCCAGCAGCCGACAGGGACGGGACACCGGGGAGCTGTTTTTT
TRBJ2-6 TRBD1 TRBV7-8 CASSSDREDVLTF TGTGCCAGCAGCTCGGACAGGGAAGACGTCCTGACTTTC
TRBJ2-2 TRBD1 TRBV5-1 CASSLGQGDTGELFF TGCGCCAGCAGCTTGGGACAGGGTGACACCGGGGAGCTGTTTTTT
TRBJ2-6 - TRBV25-1 CASSDPQSGANVLTF TGTGCCAGCAGTGACCCCCAATCTGGGGCCAACGTCCTGACTTTC
TRBJ2-1 TRBD2 TRBV6-5 CASSYSGSSTYNEQFF TGTGCCAGCAGTTACAGCGGGAGTAGTACCTACAATGAGCAGTTCTTC
TRBJ2-1 - TRBV5-1 CASSLGQGSLGNEQFF TGCGCCAGCAGCTTGGGGCAGGGAAGTTTGGGCAATGAGCAGTTCTTC
TRBJ2-7 - TRBV30 CAWSRGSSYEQYF TGTGCCTGGTCCCGAGGGTCCTCCTACGAGCAGTACTTC
TRBJ2-2 TRBD2 TRBV2 CASRKTSGRSTGELFF TGTGCCAGCAGGAAGACTAGCGGGAGAAGCACCGGGGAGCTGTTTTTT
TRBJ1-1 - TRBV19 CASSIGASNTEAFF TGTGCCAGTAGTATTGGGGCATCGAACACTGAAGCTTTCTTT
TRBJ2-5 - TRBV29-1 CSGREETQYF TGCAGCGGCCGAGAAGAGACCCAGTACTTC